These 32 T cell receptor beta chains were all obtained from the same sample, sequenced in a study of radiation and T cells in renal cell carcinoma. Sequencing was performed with immunoSEQ multiplex PCR; in TCRdb, only in-frame clones are kept and a portion is missing. The table shows around 86,000 clones, with around 85% occurring only once. Time point in this sample: blood 2 weeks post-SBRT. As for treatment: 15 Gy SBRT to primary tumor, nephrectomy 4 weeks later. The input for sequencing was blood, taken from a patient whose treatment included radiotherapy and nephrectomy. The origin of the receptors is a woman in her fifties or sixties with renal cell carcinoma.

The chain combines TRBV7-2 with TRBJ1-5; D is perhaps TRBD1 (5 bases). The CDR3 totals 15 residues. Deletions cut 5 bases from V and 2 bases from J, with 13 bases between. CDR1 and CDR2 (germline): SGHTA, FQGNSA. The CDR3 DNA follows: TGTGCCAGCAGCCCGAGGGGAGAAGGCAATCAGCCCCAGCATTTT. It yields the protein CASSPRGEGNQPQHF.

The V call is TRBV9, the J call TRBJ2-7; TRBD2 aligns across 10 bases. The CDR3 loop spans 16 amino acids. Germline V gives CDR1 SGDLS, CDR2 YYNGEE. V trimming: 4 bases; J trimming: 2 bases; junction bases outside the gene matches: 9. The CDR3 region is CASSPTGAGGPYEQYF. The CDR3 DNA follows: TGTGCCAGCAGCCCGACCGGAGCGGGGGGGCCCTACGAGCAGTACTTC.

The chain couples TRBV30 to TRBJ2-7; 7 bases are shared with TRBD1. This CDR3 is built from 14 residues. Trimming removed 8 bases from V and 3 bases from J; junction bases left unmatched: 13. In germline, CDR1 is GTSNPN, CDR2 SVGIG (reference sequence). The CDR3 coding sequence is TGTGCCGGGACAGCCTTAGGGCCCTTCTACGAGCAGTACTTC. This encodes CAGTALGPFYEQYF.

The genes are TRBV29-1 and TRBJ2-7, with a weak D call TRBD2 (5 bases). Germline CDR1 reads SQVTM; CDR2 reads ANQGSEA. Trimming removed 7 bases from V and 0 bases from J, with 10 bases in between. CDR3 length: 12 residues. Here the CDR3 reads CSAAGSSYEQYF. The CDR3 DNA reads TGCAGCGCTGCGGGCAGCTCCTACGAGCAGTACTTC.

This clone appeared once. This chain joins TRBV5-1 and TRBJ2-3, with 13 nucleotides matching TRBD2. CDR3 length: 15 amino acids. J gave up 4 bases and V 3 bases, and 2 bases lay outside the gene matches. Germline CDR1 and CDR2: SGHRS and YFSETQ. DNA of the CDR3: TGCGCCAGCAGCTACGGACTAGCGGGAGCAGATACGCAGTATTTT. This gives the protein CASSYGLAGADTQYF.

This clone was picked up a small number of times. V usage is TRBV5-1 and J usage is TRBJ2-1, with D unclear. This CDR3 comprises 14 residues. V gave up 3 bases and J gave up 8 bases, with 15 bases separating them. The germline V gene has CDR1 SGHRS and CDR2 YFSETQ. The DNA of the CDR3 is TGCGCCAGCAGCTCCTCTGGGCTCCTAGATGAGCAGTTCTTC. Amino acid sequence: CASSSSGLLDEQFF. Looking up the rest from reference TRBV5-1 and TRBJ2-1 gives the full variable domain: KAGVTQTPRYLIKTRGQQVTLSCSPISGHRSVSWYQQTPGQGLQFLFEYFSETQRNKGNFPGRFSGRQFSNSRSEMNVSTLELGDSALYLCASSSSGLLDEQFFGPGTRLTVL.

This chain joins TRBV18 and TRBJ1-5; D unclear. Trimming pared 2 bases from V and 0 bases from J, leaving 14 bases between. Germline V lookup: CDR1 KGHSH, CDR2 LQKENI. The length of the CDR3 is 17 residues. In DNA form, the CDR3 reads TGTGCCAGCTCACCAAGTTTAGTCGGAAATAGCAATCAGCCCCAGCATTTT. Its translation is CASSPSLVGNSNQPQHF.

The J gene is TRBJ1-6, the V gene TRBV4-3; tentative D call: TRBD1 (5 bases). CDR1 is LGHNA, CDR2 YSLEER, per germline. The CDR3 length is 15 residues. V dropped 0 bases and J dropped 10 bases, with 13 bases sitting between them. The CDR3, as DNA: TGCGCCAGCAGCCAAGATGGGACCGGGCGGTCACCCCTCCACTTT. This sequence encodes CASSQDGTGRSPLHF.

The rearrangement links TRBV28 to TRBJ2-5, with 8 positions matching TRBD1. Germline CDR1 is MDHEN and CDR2 is SYDVKM. Trimming at V came to 6 bases and at J to 5 bases, leaving 11 bases not matched to a gene. The CDR3 is made up of 15 amino acids. CDR3 bases: TGTGCCAGCAGCCCGAGAACCAGACAGGGGGAGACCCAGTACTTC. Translation: CASSPRTRQGETQYF. Full variable domain (outside the CDR3, taken from reference TRBV28 and TRBJ2-5): DVKVTQSSRYLVKRTGEKVFLECVQDMDHENMFWYRQDPGLGLRLIYFSYDVKMKEKGDIPEGYSVSREKKERFSLILESASTNQTSMYLCASSPRTRQGETQYFGPGTRLLVL.

The chain is built from TRBV6-1 and TRBJ2-5, with TRBD1 as a possible D gene (5 bases). Germline CDR1 is MNHNS and CDR2 is SASEGT. The CDR3 runs 13 residues. Between the trimmed V and J ends, which lost 3 bases and 5 bases, there was a span of 10 bases. For the CDR3, the DNA is TGTGCCAGCAGTGAGTACAAGGGGGAGACCCAGTACTTC. Translating it yields CASSEYKGETQYF.

This clone was observed a single time. This chain links TRBV6-1 with TRBJ2-7; D is possibly TRBD1 or TRBD2 (6 bases each). CDR3 length: 15 residues. In germline, CDR1 is MNHNS, CDR2 SASEGT. Trimming cost V 2 bases and J 2 bases, with 13 bases left between them. CDR3 in amino acids: CASSERRDITYEQYF. The CDR3 DNA follows: TGTGCCAGCAGTGAACGGCGGGACATCACCTACGAGCAGTACTTC.

The chain recombines TRBV6-5 with TRBJ2-3, with 9 nucleotides matching TRBD1. The CDR3 runs to 14 residues. CDR1 and CDR2 (germline): MNHEY, SVGAGI. Trimming at V came to 7 bases and at J to 3 bases, leaving 5 bases not matched to a gene. The CDR3 DNA is TGTGCCAGCACCCCTGACAGGGGGACAGATACGCAGTATTTT. This translates into CASTPDRGTDTQYF.

This clone was seen only once. The genes are TRBV28 and TRBJ1-2; TRBD1 agrees at 9 bases. The germline CDR1 and CDR2 sequences are MDHEN and SYDVKM. This CDR3 spans 14 amino acids. Germline trimming cut 6 bases from V and 7 bases from J; bases unmatched to any gene: 9. The CDR3 region is CASRPGQGRAGYTF. The CDR3 bases are TGTGCCAGCAGACCCGGACAGGGGCGGGCTGGCTACACCTTC.

The genes are TRBV7-2 and TRBJ1-2, with 10 nucleotides matching TRBD1. This CDR3 has 16 residues. V shed 6 bases and J 3 bases; nucleotides not matched to a gene: 10. Germline V gives CDR1 SGHTA, CDR2 FQGNSA. For the CDR3, the DNA is TGTGCCAGCAGACCGGGAGACAGGGGGCTTCACTATGGCTACACCTTC. Amino acids: CASRPGDRGLHYGYTF.

The chain combines TRBV4-1 with TRBJ1-2; 7 bases align to TRBD1. The CDR3 runs to 16 residues. V lost 4 bases, J lost 5 bases, and 13 bases stayed unmatched. Germline V lookup: CDR1 MGHRA, CDR2 YSYEKL. As DNA, the CDR3 is TGCGCCAGCAGCCCAGACAGGGCTAGAAATAATTATGGCTACACCTTC. As protein: CASSPDRARNNYGYTF.

A remark on this clone: Germline is not matched at one junction end, which may reflect a read error. The sample has other DNA sequences that encode this CDR3 too. The chain is built from TRBV25-1 and TRBJ2-5; D gene unclear. CDR3 length: 14 amino acids. The germline V gene has CDR1 MGHDK and CDR2 SYGVNS. As DNA, the CDR3 is TGCGCCACACATCCAGGCGAATTAGTAGAGACCCAGTACTTC. The encoded protein is CATHPGELVETQYF.

V usage is TRBV10-1 and J usage is TRBJ2-7; no clear D. V lost 3 bases and J lost 3, with 15 bases in between. The CDR3 runs 15 residues. The V gene's germline CDR1 is WNHNN and CDR2 SYGVQD (reference sequence). In nucleotides, the CDR3 is TGCGCCAGCAGTGACACAGTCCGATCCGGCTACGAGCAGTACTTC. Translating it yields CASSDTVRSGYEQYF.

The gene calls are TRBV6-5 and TRBJ1-5, with 9 positions matching TRBD1. Looked up from germline, CDR1 is MNHEY and CDR2 is SVGAGI. This CDR3 spans 15 amino acids. Trimming took 6 bases from V and 1 from J; bases not matched to a gene: 4. CDR3 nucleotides: TGTGCCAGCAGGGCCGGGACAGGGAGCAATCAGCCCCAGCATTTT. Its protein product is CASRAGTGSNQPQHF.

This sequence joins TRBV2 and TRBJ1-6; 10 bases align to TRBD1. The J segment lost 7 bases and the V segment lost 4 bases, leaving 4 bases of the junction unmatched. The CDR3 contains 15 residues. CDR1 SNHLY and CDR2 FYNNEI come from the germline V gene. The CDR3 bases are TGTGCCAGCAGTGTCCGGGACAGGGGAAATTCACCCCTCCACTTT. This translates into CASSVRDRGNSPLHF. Supplemented by reference TRBV2 and TRBJ1-6, the full variable domain reads EPEVTQTPSHQVTQMGQEVILRCVPISNHLYFYWYRQILGQKVEFLVSFYNNEISEKSEIFDDQFSVERPDGSNFTLKIRSTKLEDSAMYFCASSVRDRGNSPLHFGNGTRLTVT.

Only a few counts were recorded for this clone. The chain has TRBV7-9 and TRBJ1-1, with 7 bases matching TRBD1. V lost 5 bases and J lost 5; bases outside the gene matches: 8. The CDR3 consists of 14 residues. Germline V gene sequence: CDR1 SEHNR, CDR2 FQNEAQ (reference sequence). The CDR3 coding sequence is TGTGCCAGCAGCCCACAGGGGATTAGGACTGAAGCTTTCTTT. This gives the protein CASSPQGIRTEAFF. Based on the CDR3 plus reference TRBV7-9 and TRBJ1-1, the full variable domain is DTGVSQNPRHKITKRGQNVTFRCDPISEHNRLYWYRQTLGQGPEFLTYFQNEAQLEKSRLLSDRFSAERPKGSFSTLEIQRTEQGDSAMYLCASSPQGIRTEAFFGQGTRLTVV.

This chain joins TRBV10-2 and TRBJ2-5; 11 nucleotides match TRBD2. The CDR3 runs to 17 residues. The ends lost 2 bases at V and 3 bases at J; junction bases unmatched: 8. In germline, CDR1 is WSHSY, CDR2 SAAADI. CDR3: CASSEILAGGKKETQYF. The CDR3 coding sequence is TGCGCCAGCAGTGAGATTCTAGCGGGGGGAAAAAAAGAGACCCAGTACTTC.

The J gene is TRBJ2-2, the V gene TRBV11-2, with no clear D. The V gene lost 1 base and the J gene lost 6 bases, with 6 bases spanning the gap. The CDR3 covers 13 residues. From germline, CDR1 is SGHAT and CDR2 FQNNGV. Here the CDR3 DNA reads TGTGCCAGCAGCTTAGCGGCGTCCGGGGAGCTGTTTTTT. It encodes CASSLAASGELFF.

This clone was counted once. The rearrangement joins TRBV27 to TRBJ1-4; 9 nucleotides line up with TRBD1. Germline trimming cut 8 bases from V and 8 bases from J; bases unmatched to any gene: 12. The V gene's germline CDR1 is MNHEY and CDR2 SMNVEV (reference sequence). This CDR3 has 15 amino acids. Here the CDR3 DNA reads TGTGCCAGCGGGGGGAGCGGGACAGGGCTCGAAAAACTGTTTTTT. Translation gives CASGGSGTGLEKLFF. Complete variable domain (other parts from reference TRBV27 and TRBJ1-4): EAQVTQNPRYLITVTGKKLTVTCSQNMNHEYMSWYRQDPGLGLRQIYYSMNVEVTDKGDVPEGYKVSRKEKRNFPLILESPSPNQTSLYFCASGGSGTGLEKLFFGSGTQLSVL.

The rearrangement links TRBV28 to TRBJ2-7; D possibly corresponds to TRBD2 (6 bases). Germline values: CDR1 MDHEN, CDR2 SYDVKM. This CDR3 spans 15 amino acids. V was shortened by 2 bases and J by 1 base, with 12 bases between the two germline ends. The CDR3 spells CASSLLEGGSYEQYF. DNA for the CDR3: TGTGCCAGCAGTTTACTAGAGGGAGGATCCTACGAGCAGTACTTC.

This rearrangement joins TRBV5-1 to TRBJ2-7, with D perhaps TRBD1 or TRBD2 (5 bases each). V lost 3 bases and J lost 1, with 11 bases in between. The CDR3 loop spans 14 amino acids. CDR1 SGHRS and CDR2 YFSETQ come from the germline V gene. The CDR3, as DNA: TGCGCCAGCAGCTCCCGGGACGGTTCCTACGAGCAGTACTTC. It codes for CASSSRDGSYEQYF.

The chain has TRBV7-9 and TRBJ1-5; 9 bases align to TRBD1. In germline, CDR1 is SEHNR, CDR2 FQNEAQ (reference sequence). CDR3 size: 17 residues. With V trimmed by 2 bases and J by 8 bases, 13 bases remained unmatched. In DNA form, the CDR3 reads TGTGCCAGCAGCTTATACGGGACAGGGTTCGGTGAGAAGCCCCAGCATTTT. It specifies CASSLYGTGFGEKPQHF.

The rearrangement links TRBV7-9 to TRBJ1-2, with 8 bases that match TRBD1. Unmatched junction bases numbered 6, after V lost 2 bases and J lost 4 bases. Germline loops: CDR1 SEHNR, CDR2 FQNEAQ (reference sequence). The CDR3 runs to 15 residues. The CDR3: CASSLQGAGAYGYTF. The CDR3 nucleotides read TGTGCCAGCAGCTTACAGGGGGCGGGTGCCTATGGCTACACCTTC.

This chain joins TRBV10-3 and TRBJ1-2; D is ambiguous. Germline assignment: CDR1 ENHRY and CDR2 SYGVKD. V was trimmed by 8 bases and J by 8 bases, leaving 15 bases between them. This CDR3 has 12 residues. The DNA of the CDR3 is TGTGCCATCGGCGGAGGCATCGGCGGCTACACCTTC. The encoded protein is CAIGGGIGGYTF.

The chain combines TRBV5-1 with TRBJ2-1; a weak D match, TRBD1 (6 bases). Germline CDR1 is SGHRS and CDR2 is YFSETQ. The V end lost 1 base, the J end lost 6 bases, and 11 bases lay between the germline ends. This CDR3 contains 14 residues. This CDR3 reads CASSLMAGANEQFF. Written as DNA, the CDR3 is TGCGCCAGCAGCTTGATGGCAGGGGCCAATGAGCAGTTCTTC.

The rearrangement joins TRBV19 to TRBJ1-5; D might be TRBD1 (6 bases). Germline CDR1 is LNHDA and CDR2 is SQIVND (reference sequence). V was cut by 6 bases and J by 7 bases, with 19 bases left in between. CDR3 length: 15 residues. The CDR3 spells CASSPRSGGEQPQHF. CDR3 nucleotide sequence: TGTGCCAGTAGCCCCCGTTCCGGGGGCGAACAGCCCCAGCATTTT.

The V call is TRBV4-1, the J call TRBJ1-2; TRBD1 might be the D (5 bases). Looked up from germline, CDR1 is MGHRA and CDR2 is YSYEKL. The V and J ends lost 4 bases and 4 bases respectively, with 19 bases between them. This CDR3 is 16 amino acids long. DNA of the CDR3: TGCGCCAGCAGCCCCCAGGAGCGGGGGGTCGGCTATGGCTACACCTTC. It yields the protein CASSPQERGVGYGYTF.

The V and J genes are TRBV4-1 and TRBJ2-3, with a tentative D call TRBD2 (7 bases). In germline, CDR1 is MGHRA, CDR2 YSYEKL. This CDR3 contains 16 residues. Trimming took off 1 base at V and 2 bases at J, with 13 bases between the two ends. The CDR3 loop reads CASSQGRGGATDTQYF. The DNA of the CDR3 is TGCGCCAGCAGCCAAGGGAGAGGGGGGGCCACAGATACGCAGTATTTT.